This paragraph covers one T cell receptor beta chain sequence. This entry is derived from a study of OX40 agonist ivuxolimab in advanced cancers. The CDR3 has 15 residues. From germline, CDR1 is MNHEY and CDR2 SVGAGI. V was clipped by 2 bases and J by 1 base, with 11 bases between them. The protocol was immunoSEQ multiplex PCR, while the TCRdb copy is restricted to in-frame clones and leaves out a portion. The sample records 20,000 to 25,000 clones, about 90% being singletons. The TCR comes from an adult with an advanced solid tumor such as melanoma, head and neck, liver or kidney cancer. The material was CD4+ or CD8+ T cells sorted from blood, obtained in a trial of the OX40 agonist ivuxolimab. This chain connects TRBV6-5 to TRBJ1-1; unclear D gene. CDR3 bases: TGTGCCAGCAGTTACGGTATGGTGAGGAACACTGAAGCTTTCTTT. Protein sequence: CASSYGMVRNTEAFF.